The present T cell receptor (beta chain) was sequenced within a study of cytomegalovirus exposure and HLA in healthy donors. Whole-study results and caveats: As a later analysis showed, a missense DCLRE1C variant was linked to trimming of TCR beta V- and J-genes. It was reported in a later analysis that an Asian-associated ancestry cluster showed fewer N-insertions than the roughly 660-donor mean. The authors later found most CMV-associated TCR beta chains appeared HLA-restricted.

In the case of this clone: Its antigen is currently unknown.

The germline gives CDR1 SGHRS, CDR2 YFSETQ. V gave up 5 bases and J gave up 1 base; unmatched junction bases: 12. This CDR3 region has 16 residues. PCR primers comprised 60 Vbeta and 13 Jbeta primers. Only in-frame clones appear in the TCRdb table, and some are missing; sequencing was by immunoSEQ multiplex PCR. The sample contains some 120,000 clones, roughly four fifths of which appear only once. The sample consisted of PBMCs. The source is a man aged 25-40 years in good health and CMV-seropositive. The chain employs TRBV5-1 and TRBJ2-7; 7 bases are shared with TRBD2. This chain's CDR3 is CASSRGGGLTSYEQYF. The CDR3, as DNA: TGCGCCAGCAGTCGCGGGGGAGGACTAACTTCCTACGAGCAGTACTTC.